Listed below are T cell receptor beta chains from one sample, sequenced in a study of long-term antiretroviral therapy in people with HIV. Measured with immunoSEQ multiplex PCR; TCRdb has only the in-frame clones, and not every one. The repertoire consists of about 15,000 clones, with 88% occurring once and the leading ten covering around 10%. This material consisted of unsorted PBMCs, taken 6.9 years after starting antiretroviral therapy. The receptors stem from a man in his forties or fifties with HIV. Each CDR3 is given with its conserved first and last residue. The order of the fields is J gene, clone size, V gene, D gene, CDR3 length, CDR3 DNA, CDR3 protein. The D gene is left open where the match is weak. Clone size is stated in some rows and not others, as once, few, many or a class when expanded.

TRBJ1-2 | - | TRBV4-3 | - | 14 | TGCGCCAGCAGCCAAGAGGCAGGGAGCTATGGCTACACCTTC | CASSQEAGSYGYTF
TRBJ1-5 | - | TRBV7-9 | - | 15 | TGTGCCAGCAGCTTAGGGGGGGCAAGCAATCAGCCCCAGCATTTT | CASSLGGASNQPQHF
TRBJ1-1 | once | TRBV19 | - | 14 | TGTGCCAGTACCCAGGTGGGGATCAACACTGAAGCTTTCTTT | CASTQVGINTEAFF
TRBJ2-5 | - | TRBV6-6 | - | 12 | TGTGCCAGCAGTTACCAGGCTGAGGCCCAGTACTTC | CASSYQAEAQYF
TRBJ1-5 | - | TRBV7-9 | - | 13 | TGTGCCAGCAGCTTCCTGGGTGAACAGCCCCAGCATTTT | CASSFLGEQPQHF
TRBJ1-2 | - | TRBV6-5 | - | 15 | TGTGCCAGCTTATATGTTGCGGGACGGAACTATGGCTACACCTTC | CASLYVAGRNYGYTF
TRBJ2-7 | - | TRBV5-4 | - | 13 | TGTGCCAGCACAGGGGTGTCTGGCTACGAGCAGTACTTC | CASTGVSGYEQYF
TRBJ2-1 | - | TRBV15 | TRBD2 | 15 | TGTGCCACCAGCAGGGGAGCGGGAGGGGGCAATGAGCAGTTCTTC | CATSRGAGGGNEQFF
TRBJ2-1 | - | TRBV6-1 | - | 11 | TGTGCCAGCAGTGACGGCCCACGGCAGTTCTTC | CASSDGPRQFF
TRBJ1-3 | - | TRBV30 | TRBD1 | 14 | TGTGCCTGGACAAGGACAGGCGGAGGAAACACCATATATTTT | CAWTRTGGGNTIYF
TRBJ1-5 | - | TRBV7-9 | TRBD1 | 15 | TGTGCCAGCAGCTTAGCTGACAGGGGCAATCAGCCCCAGCATTTT | CASSLADRGNQPQHF
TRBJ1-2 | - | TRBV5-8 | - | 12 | TGTGCCAGCAGCTTTGGCACTACTGGCTACACCTTC | CASSFGTTGYTF
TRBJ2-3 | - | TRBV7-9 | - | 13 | TGTGCCAGCAGCTTAACTTACACAGATACGCAGTATTTT | CASSLTYTDTQYF
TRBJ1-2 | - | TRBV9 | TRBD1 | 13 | TGTGCCAGCAGCCTGAGGACAGGGGAGGGCTACACCTTC | CASSLRTGEGYTF
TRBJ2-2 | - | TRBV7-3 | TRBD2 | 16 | TGTGCCAGCAGTTTCGTGGGAGCGGGAGTGTCCGGGGAGCTGTTTTTT | CASSFVGAGVSGELFF